This T cell receptor (beta chain) was found in a study of T cells in localized non-small cell lung cancer (dated by TCRdb to the early 2020s). About the full investigation: T cell repertoires of a few hundred early-stage NSCLC patients were analyzed, with tumors being compared against uninvolved tumor-adjacent lungs. The mean age of the NSCLC patients was around 67 years, with 120 to 150 men and around 110 women. All 250 or so NSCLC patients in the cohort were treatment-naive and had localized lung tumors that were resected.

TCR beta CDR3 regions were sequenced from DNA using the immunoSEQ Assay. Per the original workflow: T cell density was computed as TCR beta template counts normalized to usable DNA estimated by amplifying housekeeping genes. Richness was estimated with the preseqR package, extrapolating to 400,000 templates for PBMC samples and 120,000 templates for tissue samples. Clonality was defined as one minus Pielou's evenness. Tissue-enriched TCRs were identified through differential abundance testing performed on productive amino-acid clonotypes, with a minimum total count of 5 and an alpha of 0.1. The Jaccard Index and the Morisita Overlap Index were used to quantify repertoire overlap between compartments. TCR beta CDR3s were clustered by GLIPH together with public tetramer-defined viral CDR3s, and at least three viral sequences plus V-gene enrichment were required for viral motifs. TCRdb re-hosts the immuneACCESS table, in-frame sequences only. Its copies lack some clones; in the studies checked, an unresolved V gene accounts for under half of them, and the cause for the rest is not known. The V and J calls and clone size are taken from that table; D and trimming were inferred from the DNA. The sample data list 90,000 to 95,000 clones, and roughly 90% of these were observed just once. The ten largest make up around 15% of the sample.

Broad study findings and their caveats: Because the study design was exploratory, TCR variables were selected using unadjusted p-values without false-discovery rate correction. Uninvolved tumor-adjacent lung showed the highest T cell clonality, higher than tumor, which suggests more focused antigenic responses in the adjacent lung. A median of 57 of the top 100 tumor clones were detected in paired uninvolved adjacent lung, and 28 of these tumor clones were also found among the top 100 clones of the paired uninvolved adjacent lung. Higher blood T cell density associated with longer overall survival, while higher adjacent-lung clonality associated with shorter survival. Multi-region tumor sequencing was not performed, so intratumor heterogeneity could not be excluded.

From the germline V gene, CDR1 is MNHNS and CDR2 is SASEGT. The cysteine opens and the phenylalanine closes a CDR3 of 13 amino acids. The read is trimmed to its CDR3 DNA, 39 bases read in frame from base 1. Trimming removed 4 bases from V and 4 bases from J, leaving 8 bases between the germline ends. With regard to this clone: Its antigen is currently not known. No base quality values were provided; no much bigger clone lies one nucleotide off.

At diagnosis, peripheral blood, uninvolved tumor-adjacent lung and tumor were collected and were preserved as a mix of fresh-frozen and FFPE material. Blood samples were analyzed as peripheral blood mononuclear cells for TCR repertoire profiling. The chain couples TRBV6-1 to TRBJ1-5; TRBD1 might be the D gene, on 5 matching bases. Here the sequenced sample was peripheral blood, taken before any cancer treatment. The clonotype was recovered from a man aged 35-75 years with stage I squamous cell lung carcinoma. CDR3 protein: CASSVTDNQPQHF. At the DNA level, the sequence is TGTGCCAGCAGTGTGACAGATAATCAGCCCCAGCATTTT.